The T cell receptor (beta chain) described here comes from a study of shared clonotypes between healthy human individuals. Study-wide findings and caveats: Deeper or shallower sequencing was expected to change how clonotypes are shared among donors.

On ten immunoSEQ deep assay plates, unsorted PBMC DNA was sequenced. The table came from immunoSEQ multiplex PCR; TCRdb's copy has only in-frame clones and leaves some out. The sample contains 400,000 to 600,000 clones, 75% to 85% of which appear only once. A note on this clone: Its antigen remains unidentified.

The sample comprised PBMCs. This sequence was found in a woman aged 35 to 49 in good health. Some clones in this sample may be carry-over from other donors' samples.

The chain's CDR3 is CASSIPLVGYNEQFF. In nucleotides, the CDR3 is TGTGCCAGTAGTATTCCTCTCGTGGGTTACAATGAGCAGTTCTTC. This chain connects TRBV19 to TRBJ2-1; the D is unclear. Per germline, CDR1 LNHDA and CDR2 SQIVND (reference sequence). There are 15 residues in the CDR3. V gave up 3 bases and J gave up 4 bases, with 13 bases separating them.